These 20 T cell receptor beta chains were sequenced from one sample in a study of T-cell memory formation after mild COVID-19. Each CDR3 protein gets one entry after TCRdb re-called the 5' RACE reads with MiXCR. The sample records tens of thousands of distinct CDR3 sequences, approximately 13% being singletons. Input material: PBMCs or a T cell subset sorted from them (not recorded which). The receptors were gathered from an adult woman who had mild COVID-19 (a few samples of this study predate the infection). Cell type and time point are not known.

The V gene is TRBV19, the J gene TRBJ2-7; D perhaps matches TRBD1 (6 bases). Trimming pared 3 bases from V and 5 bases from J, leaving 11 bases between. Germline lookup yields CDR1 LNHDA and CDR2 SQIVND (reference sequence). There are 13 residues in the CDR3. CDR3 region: CASSILGGNEQYF. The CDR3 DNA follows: TGTGCCAGTAGTATCTTAGGGGGTAACGAGCAGTACTTC.

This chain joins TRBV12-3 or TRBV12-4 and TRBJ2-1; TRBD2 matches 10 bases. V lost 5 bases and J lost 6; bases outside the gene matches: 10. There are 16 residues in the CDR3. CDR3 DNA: TGTGCCAGCAGTCCGCAACTAGCGGGACTTATCAATGAGCAGTTCTTC. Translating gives CASSPQLAGLINEQFF.

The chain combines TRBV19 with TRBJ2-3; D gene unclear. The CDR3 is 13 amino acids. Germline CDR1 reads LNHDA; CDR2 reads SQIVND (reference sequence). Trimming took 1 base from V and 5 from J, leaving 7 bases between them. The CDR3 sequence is CASSIAPLDTQYF. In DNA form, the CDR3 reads TGTGCCAGTAGTATAGCCCCTCTAGATACGCAGTATTTT.

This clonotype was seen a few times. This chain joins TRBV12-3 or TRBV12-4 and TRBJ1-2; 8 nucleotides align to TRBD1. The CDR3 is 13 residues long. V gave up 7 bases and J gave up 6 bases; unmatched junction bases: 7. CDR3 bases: TGTGCCAGCATTAGGGCAGGGGGCGATGGCTACACCTTC. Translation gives CASIRAGGDGYTF.

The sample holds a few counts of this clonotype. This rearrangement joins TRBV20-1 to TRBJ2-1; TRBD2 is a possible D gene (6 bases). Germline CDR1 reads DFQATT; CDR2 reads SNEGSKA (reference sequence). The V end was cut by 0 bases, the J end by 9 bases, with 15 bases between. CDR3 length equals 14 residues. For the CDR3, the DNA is TGCAGTGCTAGAGATAGGGGCGGGAACGTTGAGCAGTTCTTC. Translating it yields CSARDRGGNVEQFF.

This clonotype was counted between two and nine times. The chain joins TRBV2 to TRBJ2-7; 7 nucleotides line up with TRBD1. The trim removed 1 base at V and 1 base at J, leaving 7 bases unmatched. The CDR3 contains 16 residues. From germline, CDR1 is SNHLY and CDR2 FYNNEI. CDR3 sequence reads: CASSEVGTAGSYEQYF. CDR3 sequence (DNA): TGTGCCAGCAGTGAAGTGGGGACAGCCGGATCCTACGAGCAGTACTTC.

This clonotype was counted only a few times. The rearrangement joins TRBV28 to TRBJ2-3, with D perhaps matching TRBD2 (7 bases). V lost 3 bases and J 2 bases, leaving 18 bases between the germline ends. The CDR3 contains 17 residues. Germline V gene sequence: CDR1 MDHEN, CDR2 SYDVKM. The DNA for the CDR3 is TGTGCCAGCAGTTTGGTGGCGGGGGCCCCCCACACAGATACGCAGTATTTT. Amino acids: CASSLVAGAPHTDTQYF.

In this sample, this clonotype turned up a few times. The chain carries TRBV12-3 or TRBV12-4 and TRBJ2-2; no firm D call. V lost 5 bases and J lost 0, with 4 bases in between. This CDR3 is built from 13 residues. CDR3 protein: CASSETNTGELFF. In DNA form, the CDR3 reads TGTGCCAGCAGTGAGACGAACACCGGGGAGCTGTTTTTT.

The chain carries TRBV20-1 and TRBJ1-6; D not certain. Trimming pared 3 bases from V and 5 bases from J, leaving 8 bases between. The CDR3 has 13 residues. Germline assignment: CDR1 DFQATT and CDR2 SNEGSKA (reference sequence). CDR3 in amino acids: CSASSPNNSPLHF. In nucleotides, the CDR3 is TGCAGTGCTAGCAGTCCAAATAATTCACCCCTCCACTTT.

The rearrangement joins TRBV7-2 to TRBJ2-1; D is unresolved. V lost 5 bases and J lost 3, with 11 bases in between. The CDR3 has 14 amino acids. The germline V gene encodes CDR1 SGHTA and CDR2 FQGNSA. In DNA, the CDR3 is TGTGCCAGCAGCCCCCGGTCTAACTACAATGAGCAGTTCTTC. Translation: CASSPRSNYNEQFF.

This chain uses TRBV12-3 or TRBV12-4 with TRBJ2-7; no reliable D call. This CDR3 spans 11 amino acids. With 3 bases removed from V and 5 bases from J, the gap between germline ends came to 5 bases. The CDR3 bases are TGTGCCAGCAGTTTCGCTGACGAGCAGTACTTC. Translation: CASSFADEQYF.

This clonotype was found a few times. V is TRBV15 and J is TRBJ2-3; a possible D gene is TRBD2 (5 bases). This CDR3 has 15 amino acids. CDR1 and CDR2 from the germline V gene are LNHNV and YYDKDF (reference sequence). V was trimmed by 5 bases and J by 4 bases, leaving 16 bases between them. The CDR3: CATSPSLGESDTQYF. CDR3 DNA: TGTGCCACCAGCCCCAGTCTTGGGGAGTCAGATACGCAGTATTTT.

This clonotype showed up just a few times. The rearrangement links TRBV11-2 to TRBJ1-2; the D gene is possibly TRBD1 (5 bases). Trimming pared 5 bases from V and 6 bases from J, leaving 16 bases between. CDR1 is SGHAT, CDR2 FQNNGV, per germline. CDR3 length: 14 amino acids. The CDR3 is CASSPRGVKNGYTF. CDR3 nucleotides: TGTGCCAGCAGCCCCCGAGGGGTAAAAAATGGCTACACCTTC.

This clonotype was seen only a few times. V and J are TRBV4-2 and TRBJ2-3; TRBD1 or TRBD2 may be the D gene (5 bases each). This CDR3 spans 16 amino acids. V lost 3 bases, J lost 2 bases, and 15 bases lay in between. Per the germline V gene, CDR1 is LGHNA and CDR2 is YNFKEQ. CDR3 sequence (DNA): TGTGCCAGCAGCCATGGGGACGTCCAGTCCACAGATACGCAGTATTTT. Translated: CASSHGDVQSTDTQYF.

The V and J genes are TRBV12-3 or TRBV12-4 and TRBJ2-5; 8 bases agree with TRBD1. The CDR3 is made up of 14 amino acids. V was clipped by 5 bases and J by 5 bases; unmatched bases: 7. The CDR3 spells CASSLKDRGETQYF. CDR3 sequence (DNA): TGTGCCAGCAGTCTAAAAGACAGGGGTGAGACCCAGTACTTC.

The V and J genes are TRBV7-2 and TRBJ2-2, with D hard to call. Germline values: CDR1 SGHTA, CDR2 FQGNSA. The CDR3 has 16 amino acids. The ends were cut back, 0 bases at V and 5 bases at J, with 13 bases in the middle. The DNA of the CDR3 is TGTGCCAGCAGCTTAGCGCGGACGGTTATAACCGGGGAGCTGTTTTTT. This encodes CASSLARTVITGELFF. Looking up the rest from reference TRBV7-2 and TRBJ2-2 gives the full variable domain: GAGVSQSPSNKVTEKGKDVELRCDPISGHTALYWYRQSLGQGLEFLIYFQGNSAPDKSGLPSDRFSAERTGGSVSTLTIQRTQQEDSAVYLCASSLARTVITGELFFGEGSRLTVL.

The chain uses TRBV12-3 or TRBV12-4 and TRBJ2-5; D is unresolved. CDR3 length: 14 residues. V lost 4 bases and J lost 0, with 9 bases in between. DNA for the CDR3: TGTGCCAGCAGTTCTGGCGGACACCAAGAGACCCAGTACTTC. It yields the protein CASSSGGHQETQYF.

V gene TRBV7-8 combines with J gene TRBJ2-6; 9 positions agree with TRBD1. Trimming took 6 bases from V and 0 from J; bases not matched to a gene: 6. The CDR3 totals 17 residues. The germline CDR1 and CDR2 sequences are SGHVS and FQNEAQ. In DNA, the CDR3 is TGTGCCAGCAGTTCCGGGACAGGGCTCTCTGGGGCCAACGTCCTGACTTTC. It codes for CASSSGTGLSGANVLTF.

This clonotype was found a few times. In DNA, the CDR3 is TGTGCCAGCAGCTTAAGGCCAGGGACAACCTACGAGCAGTACTTC. The encoded protein is CASSLRPGTTYEQYF. The J gene is TRBJ2-7, the V gene TRBV7-6; perhaps TRBD1 as D (6 bases). Germline values: CDR1 SGHVS, CDR2 FNYEAQ. The CDR3 contains 15 residues. Trimming stripped 2 bases from V and 2 bases from J, with 13 bases between.

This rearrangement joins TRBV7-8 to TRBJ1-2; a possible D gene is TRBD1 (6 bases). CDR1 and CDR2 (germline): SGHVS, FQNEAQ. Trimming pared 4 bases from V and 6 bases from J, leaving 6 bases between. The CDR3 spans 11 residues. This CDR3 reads CASSSGDGYTF. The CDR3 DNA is TGTGCCAGCAGCTCAGGGGATGGCTACACCTTC.